This T cell receptor beta chain is drawn from a study of blood T cell repertoires in COVID-19 (dated by TCRdb to about 2020). In terms of the full investigation: Samples covering the acute and convalescent phases of COVID-19 were provided by collaborators in the United States, Italy and Spain. HLA class I and class II types, where available, came from metadata supplied by the sample provider rather than from assay-based typing. A freely available public database, intended as a resource for researchers studying the immune response to SARS-CoV-2, is where the repertoires were released. Samples came from the ongoing ImmuneRACE study (first 160 participants) plus 1,254 subjects from 6 global collaborators. Subjects who had been exposed to COVID-19, were actively infected with it, or had recovered from it provided the deeply sampled blood TCRbeta repertoires that made up the dataset. Nearly every sample came with metadata listing a de-identified subject ID, COVID-19 status, age in years and sex. The material from the prospective study consisted of cDNA or gDNA derived from T cells, B-cell-depleted T cells, or PBMCs. Results and caveats for the whole study, not just this receptor: Clinical and demographic metadata were provided uncurated, with the amount varying by source and participant.

CDR1 and CDR2 are read off the germline V gene as ENHRY and SYGVKD. Trimming leaves V shorter by 2 bases and J shorter by 2 bases, with the junction holding 7 bases beyond the gene matches. From the cysteine up to the phenylalanine, the CDR3 has a length of 16 residues. Only the CDR3 DNA is retained, 48 bases long and in frame from the first base. The immunoSEQ Assay, a bias-controlled multiplex PCR, was used to amplify TCRbeta CDR3 regions from genomic DNA. On the study's bioinformatics: Within the assay, amplification of reference gene primers was used to estimate how many nucleated cells each sample contained. Sequence reads were collapsed and filtered to measure the absolute abundance of every unique TCRbeta CDR3 rearrangement. For each sample, productive Simpson clonality was calculated as the square root of Simpson's diversity index across productive rearrangements. TCRdb re-hosts the immuneACCESS table, in-frame sequences only. Its copies lack some clones; in the studies checked, an unresolved V gene accounts for under half of them, and the cause for the rest is not known. That table gives V, J and clone size, and the DNA gave D and trimming. In all, the sample holds tens of thousands of clones, and under 85% of those were seen once. 3.5% of the sample belongs to the ten largest clones.

This clone appeared once. There is no known antigen for this receptor. No much larger clone exists at a distance of one base, and base qualities are not known. Whole blood was collected in K2EDTA tubes by collaborating institutions according to the institutions' own protocols. For TCRbeta analysis, collaborators shipped samples as frozen whole blood, isolated PBMCs, or DNA extracted from either of those sample types. The receptor was isolated from a woman of 80 years or more with acute or convalescent COVID-19. The sequenced sample consisted of peripheral blood. Here the chain combines TRBV10-3 and TRBJ2-7; TRBD2 aligns with 9 central bases. The DNA reads TGTGCCATCAGTGAGGGTGGTAGCGGGAGACCCTACGAGCAGTACTTC. This yields the protein CAISEGGSGRPYEQYF.